What follows are 19 T cell receptor beta chains derived from one specimen sequenced in a study of shared clonotypes between healthy human individuals (dated by TCRdb to 2020 to 2021). The library was built by means of the immunoSEQ multiplex PCR assay. This is the immuneACCESS table as TCRdb keeps it, with only in-frame sequences that have V and J called. A part of the clones is gone; compared with another copy, unresolved V genes explain less than half, and the rest is unexplained. For this sample the table gives a few million clones, of which around 90% were detected only once. The ten largest clones take up over 0.12% of the sample. Material for sequencing was naive CD4+ T cells sorted from blood. The cell subset or site label here, explained by the study, means: CD45RA+ positively selected. Every receptor here comes from a young man in good health.

V and J are TRBV6-1 and TRBJ2-7; D is perhaps TRBD1 or TRBD2 (6 bases each). Germline V gene sequence: CDR1 MNHNS, CDR2 SASEGT. This CDR3 spans 18 amino acids. The germline V and J ends were trimmed by 1 base and 6 bases, with 25 bases remaining between them. The CDR3, as DNA: TGTGCCAGCAGTGAAGTGGGGGCTGCGGGAAGGACCGGGAGCGAGCAGTACTTC. Its translation: CASSEVGAAGRTGSEQYF.

The CDR3 spells CATLEHHGYTF. The CDR3 region has the DNA TGTGCCACCCTTGAACACCATGGCTACACCTTC. This chain connects TRBV6-5 to TRBJ1-2; no clear D. The V end lost 10 bases, the J end lost 6 bases, and 12 bases lay between the germline ends. CDR1 and CDR2 from the germline V gene are MNHEY and SVGAGI. The CDR3 covers 11 residues.

V and J are TRBV12-5 and TRBJ2-3, with 9 bases identical to TRBD1. Germline CDR1 is LGHNT and CDR2 is FRNRAP. The CDR3 spans 16 residues. The V segment lost 5 bases and the J segment 3 bases; nucleotides outside the gene matches: 9. The CDR3 DNA reads TGTGCTAGTGGTCAGGACAGGGGAAAATGGACAGATACGCAGTATTTT. Protein sequence: CASGQDRGKWTDTQYF.

The gene calls are TRBV5-1 and TRBJ2-3; D is unresolved. Germline V gene sequence: CDR1 SGHRS, CDR2 YFSETQ. Trimming took off 0 bases at V and 8 bases at J, with 10 bases between the two ends. The CDR3 contains 13 residues. CDR3 amino acids: CASSLAPDGTQYF. For the CDR3, the DNA is TGCGCCAGCAGCTTGGCTCCCGACGGTACGCAGTATTTT. The full variable domain, rest sourced from reference TRBV5-1 and TRBJ2-3, is KAGVTQTPRYLIKTRGQQVTLSCSPISGHRSVSWYQQTPGQGLQFLFEYFSETQRNKGNFPGRFSGRQFSNSRSEMNVSTLELGDSALYLCASSLAPDGTQYFGPGTRLTVL.

A note on this clone: Within the sample, other DNA sequences also encode this same CDR3. This rearrangement joins TRBV18 to TRBJ2-5; D not certain. Germline assignment: CDR1 KGHSH and CDR2 LQKENI. CDR3 size: 13 residues. Trimming took off 3 bases at V and 1 base at J, with 6 bases between the two ends. The CDR3 DNA is TGTGCCAGCTCACCTGGGATCCAAGAGACCCAGTACTTC. This codes for CASSPGIQETQYF.

This clone has just one count. V gene TRBV28 combines with J gene TRBJ2-1; weak D call: TRBD1 (5 bases). CDR3 size: 16 residues. The V and J ends lost 5 bases and 5 bases respectively, with 19 bases between them. Germline V gene data show CDR1 as MDHEN and CDR2 as SYDVKM. CDR3 in amino acids: CASSPATQGDHNEQFF. The CDR3 region has the DNA TGTGCCAGCAGTCCAGCCACTCAGGGCGATCACAATGAGCAGTTCTTC.

As to this clone: Distinct nucleotide sequences in the sample also encode this CDR3. The chain is built from TRBV29-1 and TRBJ2-7; 9 nucleotides agree with TRBD2. The CDR3 has 12 amino acids. Germline assignment: CDR1 SQVTM and CDR2 ANQGSEA. The junction had 1 base not matched to a gene; V was cut back by 5 bases and J by 2 bases. CDR3 in amino acids: CSVLAGTYEQYF. CDR3 nucleotide sequence: TGCAGCGTTCTAGCGGGAACCTACGAGCAGTACTTC.

V and J are TRBV5-6 and TRBJ1-5, with 9 bases lining up with TRBD1. The ends lost 3 bases at V and 6 bases at J; junction bases unmatched: 7. Germline CDR1 and CDR2: SGHDT and YYEEEE. The CDR3 has 15 residues. CDR3 protein: CASSSRDRDPQPQHF. The CDR3 region has the DNA TGTGCCAGCAGCTCCCGGGACAGGGATCCTCAGCCCCAGCATTTT.

The J gene is TRBJ2-3, the V gene TRBV4-3; D gene unclear. CDR3 length equals 14 residues. The V end lost 0 bases, the J end lost 2 bases, and 6 bases lay between the germline ends. CDR1 LGHNA and CDR2 YSLEER come from the germline V gene. The CDR3 here is CASSQEDLTDTQYF. CDR3 DNA: TGCGCCAGCAGCCAAGAGGACCTCACAGATACGCAGTATTTT.

This clone was seen just once. V usage is TRBV7-6 and J usage is TRBJ2-3; 10 bases align to TRBD2. Looked up from germline, CDR1 is SGHVS and CDR2 is FNYEAQ. V shed 5 bases, J shed 1 base, and the junction held 3 bases outside the gene matches. The CDR3 length is 15 residues. DNA for the CDR3: TGTGCCAGCAGCCCTAGCGGGAGTCGCACAGATACGCAGTATTTT. It codes for CASSPSGSRTDTQYF.

The chain has TRBV10-3 and TRBJ2-1; 11 bases map to TRBD2. Trimming removed 2 bases from V and 10 bases from J; junction bases left unmatched: 10. The CDR3 runs to 16 residues. Germline values: CDR1 ENHRY, CDR2 SYGVKD. CDR3 protein: CAISELGTSGSEEQFF. The CDR3 DNA reads TGTGCCATCAGTGAGCTTGGAACTAGCGGGAGCGAGGAGCAGTTCTTC.

V usage is TRBV7-9 and J usage is TRBJ2-7, with D possibly matching TRBD1 (6 bases). Trimming stripped 5 bases from V and 4 bases from J, with 21 bases between. Germline CDR1 and CDR2: SEHNR and FQNEAQ (reference sequence). This CDR3 is built from 16 residues. The chain's CDR3 is CASSTSRGRGVYEQYF. In DNA, the CDR3 is TGTGCCAGCAGCACATCCAGGGGAAGGGGAGTGTACGAGCAGTACTTC.

J is TRBJ2-3 and V is TRBV7-9; D may be TRBD1 (6 bases). Trimming left V 4 bases short and J 2 bases short, with 16 bases between. This CDR3 is built from 16 residues. The germline V gene has CDR1 SEHNR and CDR2 FQNEAQ (reference sequence). DNA of the CDR3: TGTGCCAGCAGCTCCAATCAGGGGTCAACCACAGATACGCAGTATTTT. Its protein is CASSSNQGSTTDTQYF.

The CDR3: CASSPVAGSYNEQFF. For the CDR3, the DNA is TGTGCCAGCAGCCCAGTAGCGGGCTCCTACAATGAGCAGTTCTTC. This chain joins TRBV27 and TRBJ2-1, with 7 bases aligning to TRBD2. Germline V gene data show CDR1 as MNHEY and CDR2 as SMNVEV (reference sequence). V dropped 6 bases and J dropped 0; count of bases not matched to a gene: 5. This CDR3 is built from 15 residues.

CDR3 DNA: TGTGCCAGCAGCTTTGATGGGAGGAACTATGGCTACACCTTC. The encoded protein is CASSFDGRNYGYTF. The V gene is TRBV7-9, the J gene TRBJ1-2; D remains ambiguous. The CDR3 is made up of 14 amino acids. Germline V gene lookup returns CDR1 SEHNR and CDR2 FQNEAQ (reference sequence). Trimming took 3 bases from V and 2 from J, leaving 10 bases between them.

Regarding this clone: This CDR3 is also generated by other DNA sequences in the sample. The chain carries TRBV7-9 and TRBJ1-1, with D uncertain. Trimming pared 1 base from V and 1 base from J, leaving 7 bases between. The length of the CDR3 is 14 residues. The germline gives CDR1 SEHNR, CDR2 FQNEAQ (reference sequence). Written as DNA, the CDR3 is TGTGCCAGCAGCTTAGGGCAGACGAACACTGAAGCTTTCTTT. It encodes CASSLGQTNTEAFF.

The chain couples TRBV6-6 to TRBJ1-1; TRBD1 aligns across 9 bases. The CDR3 extends over 15 amino acids. The germline CDR1 and CDR2 sequences are MNHNY and SVGAGI (reference sequence). The V and J ends lost 2 bases and 6 bases, in that order; junction bases with no gene match: 7. DNA for the CDR3: TGTGCCAGCAGTTACCACAGGGACAGGGACTCTGAAGCTTTCTTT. It specifies CASSYHRDRDSEAFF.

This clone was picked up a small number of times. This chain connects TRBV5-4 to TRBJ2-2, with TRBD1 identical over 8 bases. Germline V lookup: CDR1 SGHNT, CDR2 YYREEE (reference sequence). Unmatched junction bases numbered 4, after V lost 1 base and J lost 5 bases. This CDR3 spans 15 amino acids. Written as DNA, the CDR3 is TGTGCCAGCAGCTTGCAGGGGGCAGGAACCGGGGAGCTGTTTTTT. It yields the protein CASSLQGAGTGELFF.

This chain joins TRBV2 and TRBJ1-1, with D maybe TRBD1 (6 bases). With 6 bases removed from V and 4 bases from J, the gap between germline ends came to 15 bases. CDR1 is SNHLY, CDR2 FYNNEI, per germline. This CDR3 contains 14 residues. The CDR3 DNA sequence: TGTGCCAGCAGGGCTGAGGGGGTTCCCACTGAAGCTTTCTTT. The encoded protein is CASRAEGVPTEAFF.